This T cell receptor beta chain was recovered during a study of beta chain features in type 1 diabetes. Study context: Investigators examined 107,917,701 sorted cells across all samples.

The count of this clone is one. Its antigen is currently unknown. The study, taken as a whole, reports: TCRB CDR3s were moderately but significantly shorter in Type 1 diabetes patients in all four CD4+ subsets. For type 1 diabetes patients, VDJ junctions showed fewer insertions and more deletions.

Expressed TCRB transcripts were sequenced after all isolated RNA was converted to cDNA. Assay: immunoSEQ multiplex PCR; the TCRdb copy retains only in-frame clones and omits some. The table shows 300,000 to 350,000 clones, with 15% to 20% occurring only once. Based on CD45RO/CCR7/CD25/CD127/CD95/CD27, CD4+ regulatory, stem cell-like memory, naive and central memory cells were sorted. The CDR3 runs 12 residues. Germline assignment: CDR1 SQVTM and CDR2 ANQGSEA. Trimming left V 8 bases short and J 8 bases short, with 16 bases between. What was sequenced was naive CD4+ T cells from blood. The receptor's source is a woman younger than 30 in good health. The V and J genes are TRBV29-1 and TRBJ1-5, with D possibly TRBD1 on 5 matching bases. The chain's CDR3 is CSTRTAGEPQHF. CDR3 DNA: TGCAGCACCCGGACGGCGGGGGAGCCCCAGCATTTT.